This passage covers 30 T cell receptor beta chains from one sample sequenced in a study of beta chain features in type 1 diabetes. What was sequenced were expressed TCRB transcripts, since all of the isolated RNA had been reverse transcribed. Libraries were prepared by immunoSEQ multiplex PCR; TCRdb keeps only in-frame clonotypes and omits some of them. The sample includes around 400,000 clones, about 16% of them seen just once. Sequenced: naive CD4+ T cells from blood. Every receptor here comes from a young woman in good health.

The chain employs TRBV6-5 and TRBJ2-7, with a tentative D call TRBD2 (6 bases). Germline loops: CDR1 MNHEY, CDR2 SVGAGI. The CDR3 is 13 amino acids. The V end lost 0 bases, the J end lost 9 bases, and 12 bases lay between the germline ends. The CDR3 region is CASSYSPGDAQYF. The CDR3 DNA sequence: TGTGCCAGCAGTTACTCTCCGGGGGACGCGCAGTACTTC.

This clone was counted a few times. This chain uses TRBV29-1 with TRBJ1-4; 8 bases match TRBD1. The CDR3 spans 13 residues. J gave up 8 bases and V 7 bases, and 9 bases lay outside the gene matches. In germline, CDR1 is SQVTM, CDR2 ANQGSEA. CDR3 residues: CSGRWTGSEKLFF. As DNA, the CDR3 is TGCAGCGGGCGATGGACAGGGAGCGAAAAACTGTTTTTT.

This chain joins TRBV9 and TRBJ1-4; 7 positions match TRBD1. Trimming removed 2 bases from V and 4 bases from J; junction bases left unmatched: 2. This CDR3 spans 14 amino acids. The germline V gene encodes CDR1 SGDLS and CDR2 YYNGEE. In nucleotides, the CDR3 is TGTGCCAGCAGCGTCAGGGGGAGTAATGAAAAACTGTTTTTT. It encodes CASSVRGSNEKLFF.

The V and J genes are TRBV28 and TRBJ1-5; D not certain. The CDR3 length is 12 residues. V was shortened by 6 bases and J by 5 bases, with 8 bases between the two germline ends. The germline CDR1 and CDR2 sequences are MDHEN and SYDVKM. This CDR3 is CASREGYQPQHF. CDR3 in DNA: TGTGCCAGCAGGGAGGGTTATCAGCCCCAGCATTTT. Full variable domain (rest looked up from reference TRBV28 and TRBJ1-5): DVKVTQSSRYLVKRTGEKVFLECVQDMDHENMFWYRQDPGLGLRLIYFSYDVKMKEKGDIPEGYSVSREKKERFSLILESASTNQTSMYLCASREGYQPQHFGDGTRLSIL.

This clone turned up a few times. This rearrangement joins TRBV4-1 to TRBJ2-1; D may be TRBD1 (5 bases). CDR3 length: 17 amino acids. V shed 0 bases and J shed 0 bases, with 12 bases lying between them. Germline V CDR1 and CDR2: MGHRA, YSYEKL. This CDR3 reads CASSQDIWGSSYNEQFF. CDR3 DNA sequence: TGCGCCAGCAGCCAAGATATTTGGGGCAGCTCCTACAATGAGCAGTTCTTC.

This clone was found a few times. The V and J genes are TRBV9 and TRBJ2-6, with TRBD1 matching 8 bases. CDR3 length: 20 amino acids. The junction had 15 bases not matched to a gene; V was cut back by 4 bases and J by 0 bases. CDR1 and CDR2 from the germline V gene are SGDLS and YYNGEE. CDR3: CASSLAGTGFISSGANVLTF. The DNA of the CDR3 is TGTGCCAGCAGCCTCGCCGGGACAGGCTTCATAAGCTCTGGGGCCAACGTCCTGACTTTC.

This clone was seen more than once but under ten times. This chain uses TRBV18 with TRBJ2-7, with D tentatively TRBD2 (6 bases). Germline V gene lookup returns CDR1 KGHSH and CDR2 LQKENI. Trimming cost V 5 bases and J 4 bases, with 12 bases left between them. This CDR3 has 13 residues. The CDR3 DNA is TGTGCCAGCTCAGCCGGGACTCTATACGAGCAGTACTTC. Its protein product is CASSAGTLYEQYF. The full variable domain, its missing parts supplied by reference TRBV18 and TRBJ2-7, is NAGVMQNPRHLVRRRGQEARLRCSPMKGHSHVYWYRQLPEEGLKFMVYLQKENIIDESGMPKERFSAEFPKEGPSILRIQQVVRGDSAAYFCASSAGTLYEQYFGPGTRLTVT.

V is TRBV7-2 and J is TRBJ2-1; D call uncertain. V was trimmed by 7 bases and J by 5 bases, leaving 12 bases between them. CDR1 is SGHTA and CDR2 is FQGNSA in the germline V gene. CDR3 length: 13 residues. The CDR3 nucleotides are TGTGCCAGCACGGCTAGAAGGAACAATGAGCAGTTCTTC. The encoded protein is CASTARRNNEQFF.

There are a few counts of this clone. The V call is TRBV5-1, the J call TRBJ2-1; 7 nucleotides match TRBD2. The length of the CDR3 is 17 residues. The V gene end was trimmed by 0 bases and the J gene end by 8 bases; junction bases not matched to a gene: 14. Germline CDR1 SGHRS, CDR2 YFSETQ. This chain's CDR3 is CASSLGEAGAGVHEQFF. In DNA, the CDR3 is TGCGCCAGCAGCTTGGGTGAGGCGGGAGCTGGAGTTCATGAGCAGTTCTTC.

This chain connects TRBV25-1 to TRBJ2-7, with a possible D match to TRBD2 (5 bases). The CDR3 has 16 residues. Germline V CDR1 and CDR2: MGHDK, SYGVNS. Deletions cut 5 bases from V and 0 bases from J, with 17 bases between. The CDR3 here is CASSRAGQRSSYEQYF. Here the CDR3 DNA reads TGTGCCAGCAGTAGGGCCGGGCAGCGGAGCTCCTACGAGCAGTACTTC.

This clone appeared a few times. The rearrangement uses TRBV9 and TRBJ2-1; 7 bases fit TRBD2. V gave up 0 bases and J gave up 4 bases; unmatched junction bases: 7. CDR1 and CDR2 (germline): SGDLS, YYNGEE. The CDR3 runs to 16 residues. CDR3 bases: TGTGCCAGCAGCGTAGAGGCGGGAGTTAAATACAATGAGCAGTTCTTC. This gives the protein CASSVEAGVKYNEQFF.

The CDR3 DNA is TGTGCCAGCAGCTCCAGGACACAAGAGACCCAGTACTTC. It codes for CASSSRTQETQYF. The gene calls are TRBV7-9 and TRBJ2-5; maybe TRBD1 (5 bases). CDR1 and CDR2 from the germline V gene are SEHNR and FQNEAQ (reference sequence). The CDR3 is 13 amino acids. Trimming took 4 bases from V and 2 from J, leaving 8 bases between them.

The rearrangement uses TRBV2 and TRBJ2-4, with D perhaps TRBD2 (5 bases). Trimming took off 4 bases at V and 0 bases at J, with 16 bases between the two ends. CDR3 size: 17 residues. Germline V lookup: CDR1 SNHLY, CDR2 FYNNEI. DNA for the CDR3: TGTGCCAGCAGTGTAAGCCGAGACGGGGTAGCCAAAAACATTCAGTACTTC. It yields the protein CASSVSRDGVAKNIQYF. Combining the CDR3 with reference TRBV2 and TRBJ2-4 gives the whole variable domain EPEVTQTPSHQVTQMGQEVILRCVPISNHLYFYWYRQILGQKVEFLVSFYNNEISEKSEIFDDQFSVERPDGSNFTLKIRSTKLEDSAMYFCASSVSRDGVAKNIQYFGAGTRLSVL.

This chain connects TRBV30 to TRBJ2-3, with 9 bases fitting TRBD2. V lost 2 bases to trimming and J lost 5 bases; unmatched junction nucleotides: 8. The CDR3 runs 15 residues. Germline V CDR1 and CDR2: GTSNPN, SVGIG (reference sequence). CDR3 region: CAWSRGLAPRDTQYF. As DNA, the CDR3 is TGTGCCTGGAGTAGGGGACTAGCCCCAAGAGATACGCAGTATTTT.

V gene TRBV29-1 combines with J gene TRBJ1-1, with D possibly being TRBD1 (6 bases). CDR3 length: 13 residues. Germline CDR1 reads SQVTM; CDR2 reads ANQGSEA. V was pared by 4 bases and J by 5 bases, with 14 bases between. CDR3 nucleotides: TGCAGCGTTGCGGACAGAGCGGTAACTGAAGCTTTCTTT. Translation gives CSVADRAVTEAFF.

Concerning this clone itself: The sample has other DNA sequences that encode this CDR3 too. The rearrangement links TRBV20-1 to TRBJ1-2, with D tentatively TRBD1 (6 bases). Germline values: CDR1 DFQATT, CDR2 SNEGSKA (reference sequence). Trimming pared 2 bases from V and 8 bases from J, leaving 9 bases between. The CDR3 contains 11 residues. CDR3 sequence (DNA): TGCAGTGCTAGACAGGGGCGAGGCTACACCTTC. Its protein is CSARQGRGYTF.

This clone occurred a few times. The gene calls are TRBV5-4 and TRBJ2-1; 12 bases fit TRBD2. The V gene end was trimmed by 3 bases and the J gene end by 4 bases; junction bases not matched to a gene: 5. Looked up from germline, CDR1 is SGHNT and CDR2 is YYREEE (reference sequence). The CDR3 is 16 amino acids. CDR3 sequence: CASSSRTSGKYNEQFF. In DNA form, the CDR3 reads TGTGCCAGCAGCTCCCGGACTAGCGGGAAGTACAATGAGCAGTTCTTC.

V usage is TRBV27 and J usage is TRBJ1-1; 7 bases are a match to TRBD1. J gave up 4 bases and V 5 bases, and 10 bases lay outside the gene matches. The germline CDR1 and CDR2 sequences are MNHEY and SMNVEV (reference sequence). The CDR3 has 15 residues. CDR3 region: CASSTKGQRATEAFF. CDR3 bases: TGTGCCAGCAGTACAAAGGGACAGCGGGCCACTGAAGCTTTCTTT.

This rearrangement joins TRBV7-9 to TRBJ1-5, with 8 bases matching TRBD1. This CDR3 has 13 residues. V shed 7 bases and J 4 bases; nucleotides not matched to a gene: 3. Germline V gene sequence: CDR1 SEHNR, CDR2 FQNEAQ (reference sequence). This chain's CDR3 is CASTRTGNQPQHF. The DNA of the CDR3 is TGTGCCAGCACCAGGACAGGGAATCAGCCCCAGCATTTT.

The chain couples TRBV30 to TRBJ2-3, with TRBD2 matching over 9 bases. Germline CDR1 GTSNPN, CDR2 SVGIG (reference sequence). V was clipped by 3 bases and J by 4 bases; unmatched bases: 14. CDR3 length: 17 residues. The CDR3 nucleotides are TGTGCCTGGAGCCCCTGGGGTTCTAGCGGGACCTCAGATACGCAGTATTTT. Translated, it gives CAWSPWGSSGTSDTQYF.

A few counts support this clone. The chain joins TRBV5-1 to TRBJ1-4; TRBD1 matches 10 bases. The CDR3 is 14 amino acids. CDR1 is SGHRS and CDR2 is YFSETQ in the germline V gene. V lost 0 bases and J lost 8; bases outside the gene matches: 1. This chain's CDR3 is CASSLGTGGEKLFF. The CDR3 nucleotides read TGCGCCAGCAGCTTGGGGACAGGGGGAGAAAAACTGTTTTTT.

This clone was counted a few times. The CDR3 coding sequence is TGCGCCAGCAGCCAAGAGGGGGGGAAGGGGGCCCAGTACTTC. This encodes CASSQEGGKGAQYF. V gene TRBV4-1 combines with J gene TRBJ2-5; TRBD2 is a possible D gene (7 bases). The V end was cut by 0 bases, the J end by 9 bases, with 14 bases between. CDR3 length: 14 residues. The V gene's germline CDR1 is MGHRA and CDR2 YSYEKL.

This rearrangement joins TRBV30 to TRBJ1-1; possibly TRBD1 for D (6 bases). The germline V and J ends were trimmed by 3 bases and 5 bases, with 13 bases remaining between them. The CDR3 contains 13 residues. CDR1 is GTSNPN, CDR2 SVGIG, per germline (reference sequence). The CDR3 loop reads CAWRRGGGTEAFF. The DNA for the CDR3 is TGTGCCTGGAGGAGGGGAGGGGGGACTGAAGCTTTCTTT.

There are a few counts of this clone. The chain has TRBV6-6 and TRBJ1-5; no clear D gene. The V end lost 7 bases, the J end lost 3 bases, and 13 bases lay between the germline ends. The CDR3 totals 14 residues. Germline CDR1 reads MNHNY; CDR2 reads SVGAGI (reference sequence). CDR3 loop: CASTRGSNNQPQHF. The DNA for the CDR3 is TGTGCCAGCACCAGAGGGAGTAACAATCAGCCCCAGCATTTT.

This clone was counted between two and nine times. The chain recombines TRBV30 with TRBJ2-7; 7 bases fit TRBD1. J lost 5 bases, V lost 2 bases, and 9 bases had no gene match. The CDR3 runs to 14 residues. The germline V gene encodes CDR1 GTSNPN and CDR2 SVGIG (reference sequence). CDR3 residues: CAWSPHLQGHEQYF. CDR3 DNA: TGTGCCTGGAGTCCCCACCTACAGGGGCACGAGCAGTACTTC.

The rearrangement links TRBV29-1 to TRBJ2-7; 7 bases align to TRBD1. The V segment lost 4 bases and the J segment 3 bases; nucleotides outside the gene matches: 12. The germline V gene has CDR1 SQVTM and CDR2 ANQGSEA. This CDR3 has 15 residues. The CDR3 spells CSVVGGAGVRYEQYF. CDR3 DNA: TGCAGCGTTGTAGGGGGCGCCGGGGTTCGCTACGAGCAGTACTTC.

This clone was detected a few times. The chain recombines TRBV18 with TRBJ2-5; perhaps TRBD1 as D (6 bases). The CDR3 is 14 amino acids. CDR1 KGHSH and CDR2 LQKENI come from the germline V gene. Trimming left V 2 bases short and J 5 bases short, with 12 bases between. CDR3 in DNA: TGTGCCAGCTCACCAGAACAGGGAGTGGAGACCCAGTACTTC. It encodes CASSPEQGVETQYF.

Of note for this clone: This CDR3 is also generated by other DNA sequences in the sample. The rearrangement joins TRBV7-2 to TRBJ2-6, with D unresolved. The germline V and J ends were trimmed by 5 bases and 0 bases, with 5 bases remaining between them. The CDR3 has 14 amino acids. Germline V gene data show CDR1 as SGHTA and CDR2 as FQGNSA. The CDR3 here is CASSLNSGANVLTF. Here the CDR3 DNA reads TGTGCCAGCAGCCTTAACTCTGGGGCCAACGTCCTGACTTTC.

This clone has a single count. The J gene is TRBJ2-7, the V gene TRBV6-1; no reliable D call. Germline V gene sequence: CDR1 MNHNS, CDR2 SASEGT. This CDR3 is built from 15 residues. Trimming took 0 bases from V and 0 from J, leaving 9 bases between them. CDR3 sequence reads: CASSEAAAHSYEQYF. CDR3 in DNA: TGTGCCAGCAGTGAAGCGGCGGCCCACTCCTACGAGCAGTACTTC.

This clone was detected a few times. The J gene is TRBJ2-1, the V gene TRBV29-1, with D unresolved. Germline CDR1 SQVTM, CDR2 ANQGSEA. CDR3 size: 16 residues. V shed 0 bases and J shed 6 bases, with 18 bases lying between them. Written as DNA, the CDR3 is TGCAGCGTTGAAGATCGGAGCTTAACCCTAATCAATGAGCAGTTCTTC. It is translated as CSVEDRSLTLINEQFF.